The clone carrying this T cell receptor beta chain has ten or more counts. What it binds is not known. Each CDR3 protein is one row after TCRdb ran MiXCR on the 5' RACE reads. The table has 25,000 to 30,000 distinct CDR3 sequences, around 10% seen once. This sample stems from a study of T-cell memory formation after mild COVID-19. Germline CDR1 and CDR2: DFQATT and SNEGSKA (reference sequence). Germline trimming cut 6 bases from V and 3 bases from J; bases unmatched to any gene: 3. This CDR3 is built from 12 residues. Study-level points and caveats: CD4+ contracting clones were found mainly in CM and EM, and CD8+ ones in EMRA. Some SARS-CoV-2-responding clones were already detected in memory before infection.

The receptor comes from an adult woman who had mild COVID-19 (a few samples of this study predate the infection). Cell type and time point are not known. The source material was PBMCs or a T cell subset sorted from them (not recorded which). V gene TRBV20-1 combines with J gene TRBJ2-5; 8 nucleotides agree with TRBD2. The CDR3 bases are TGCAGTGCCATAGCGGGAAAAGAGACCCAGTACTTC. This codes for CSAIAGKETQYF.